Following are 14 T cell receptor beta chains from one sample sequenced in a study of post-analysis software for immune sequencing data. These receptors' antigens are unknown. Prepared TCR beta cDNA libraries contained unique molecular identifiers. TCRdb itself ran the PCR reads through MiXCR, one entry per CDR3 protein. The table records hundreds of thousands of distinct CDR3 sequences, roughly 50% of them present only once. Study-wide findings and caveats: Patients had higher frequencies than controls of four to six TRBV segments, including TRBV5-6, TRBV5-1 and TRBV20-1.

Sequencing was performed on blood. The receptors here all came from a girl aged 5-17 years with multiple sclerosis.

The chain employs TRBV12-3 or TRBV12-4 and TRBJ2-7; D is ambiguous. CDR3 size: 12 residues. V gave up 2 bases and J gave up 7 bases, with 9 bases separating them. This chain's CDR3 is CASSLRLKEQYF. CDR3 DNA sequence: TGTGCCAGCAGTTTACGACTCAAGGAGCAGTACTTC.

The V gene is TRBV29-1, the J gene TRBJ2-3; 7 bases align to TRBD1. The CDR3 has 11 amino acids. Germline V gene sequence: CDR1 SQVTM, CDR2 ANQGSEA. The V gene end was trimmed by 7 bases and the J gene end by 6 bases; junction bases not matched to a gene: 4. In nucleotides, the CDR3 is TGCAGCGGGACAGGTGGCGATACGCAGTATTTT. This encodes CSGTGGDTQYF.

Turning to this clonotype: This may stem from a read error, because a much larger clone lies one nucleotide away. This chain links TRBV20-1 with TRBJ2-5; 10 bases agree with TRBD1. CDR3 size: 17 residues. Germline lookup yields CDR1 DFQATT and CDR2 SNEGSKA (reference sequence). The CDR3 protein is CSPRWTGGRTVQETQYF. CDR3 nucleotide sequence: TGCAGTCCTAGGTGGACAGGGGGACGTACCGTACAAGAGACCCAGTACTTC.

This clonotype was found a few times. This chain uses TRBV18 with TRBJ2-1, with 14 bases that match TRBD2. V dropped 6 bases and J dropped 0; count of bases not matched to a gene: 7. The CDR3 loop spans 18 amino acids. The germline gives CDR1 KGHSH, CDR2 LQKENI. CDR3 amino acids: CASSGTSGSPSSYNEQFF. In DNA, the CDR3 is TGTGCCAGCTCCGGGACTAGCGGGAGCCCTAGCTCCTACAATGAGCAGTTCTTC.

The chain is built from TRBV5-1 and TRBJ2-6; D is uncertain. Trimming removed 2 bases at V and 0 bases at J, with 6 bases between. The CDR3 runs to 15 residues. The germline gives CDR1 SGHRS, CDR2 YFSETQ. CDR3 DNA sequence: TGCGCCAGCAGCTTTGGTAACTCTGGGGCCAACGTCCTGACTTTC. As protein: CASSFGNSGANVLTF.

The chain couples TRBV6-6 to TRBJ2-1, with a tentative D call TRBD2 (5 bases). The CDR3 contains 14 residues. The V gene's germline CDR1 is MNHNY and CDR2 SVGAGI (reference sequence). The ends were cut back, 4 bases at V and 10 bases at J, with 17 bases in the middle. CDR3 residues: CASSFPQRSPEQFF. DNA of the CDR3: TGTGCCAGCAGTTTTCCCCAGCGGTCCCCCGAGCAGTTCTTC.

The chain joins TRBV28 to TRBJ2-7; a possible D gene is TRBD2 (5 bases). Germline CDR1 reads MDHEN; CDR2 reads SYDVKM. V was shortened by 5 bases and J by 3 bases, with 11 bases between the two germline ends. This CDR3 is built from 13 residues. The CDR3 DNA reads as TGTGCCAGCAGTCCGGGATCCTACTACGAGCAGTACTTC. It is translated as CASSPGSYYEQYF.

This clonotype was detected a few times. Written as DNA, the CDR3 is TGCTCCTCGGGCCCAGCGGGAGGCTACGAGCAGTACTTC. It encodes CSSGPAGGYEQYF. The chain combines TRBV20-1 with TRBJ2-7; 9 bases are shared with TRBD2. Germline V gene sequence: CDR1 DFQATT, CDR2 SNEGSKA (reference sequence). The CDR3 runs 13 residues.

CDR3 in DNA: TGCAGTGCTCCCCTGCCGGGACAGGGGCACGAGCAGTACTTC. This gives the protein CSAPLPGQGHEQYF. The chain combines TRBV20-1 with TRBJ2-7; 10 bases are a match to TRBD1. The V gene end was trimmed by 5 bases and the J gene end by 5 bases; junction bases not matched to a gene: 9. Germline V CDR1 and CDR2: DFQATT, SNEGSKA (reference sequence). There are 14 residues in the CDR3.

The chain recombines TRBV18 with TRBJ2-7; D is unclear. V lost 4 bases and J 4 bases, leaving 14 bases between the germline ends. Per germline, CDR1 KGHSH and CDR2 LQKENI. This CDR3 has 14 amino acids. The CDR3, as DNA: TGTGCCAGCTCACGACGGCACACAAGTTACGAGCAGTACTTC. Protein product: CASSRRHTSYEQYF.

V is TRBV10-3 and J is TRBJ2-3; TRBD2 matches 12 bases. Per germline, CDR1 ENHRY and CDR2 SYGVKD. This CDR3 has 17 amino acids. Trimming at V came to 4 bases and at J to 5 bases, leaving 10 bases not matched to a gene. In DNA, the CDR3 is TGTGCCATCAGTGGGCAGACTAGCGGGAGAACGTTAGATACGCAGTATTTT. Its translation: CAISGQTSGRTLDTQYF.

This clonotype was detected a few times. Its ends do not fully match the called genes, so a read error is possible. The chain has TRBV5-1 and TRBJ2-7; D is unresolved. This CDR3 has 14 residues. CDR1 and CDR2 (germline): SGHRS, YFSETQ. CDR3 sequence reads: CAGSPDGQSYEQYF. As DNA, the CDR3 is TGCGCCGGCAGCCCGGATGGCCAATCCTACGAGCAGTACTTC.

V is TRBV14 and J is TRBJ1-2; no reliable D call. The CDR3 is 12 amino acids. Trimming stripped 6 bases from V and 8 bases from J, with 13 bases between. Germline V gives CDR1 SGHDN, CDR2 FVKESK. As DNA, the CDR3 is TGTGCCAGCAGTCGTACGGCGGGGGGCTACACCTTC. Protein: CASSRTAGGYTF.

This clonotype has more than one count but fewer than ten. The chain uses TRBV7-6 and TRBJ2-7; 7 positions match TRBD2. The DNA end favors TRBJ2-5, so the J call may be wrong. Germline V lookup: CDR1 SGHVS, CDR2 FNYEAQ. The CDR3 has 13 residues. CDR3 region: CASSLEAGETQYF. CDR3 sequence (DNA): TGTGCCAGCAGCTTAGAAGCGGGGGAGACCCAGTACTTC.